One and the same sample provided the 18 T cell receptor beta chains below, sequenced in a study of blood T cell repertoires in COVID-19. Only in-frame clones appear in the TCRdb table, and some are missing; sequencing was by immunoSEQ multiplex PCR. The sample shows about 130,000 clones, almost 70% of them seen only once. Sequencing was performed on peripheral blood. These receptors came from a woman in her 70s with acute or convalescent COVID-19.

This clone turned up a few times. J is TRBJ2-7 and V is TRBV6-2 or TRBV6-3; maybe TRBD1 (5 bases). This CDR3 contains 16 residues. Germline-derived CDR1 and CDR2 are MNHEY and SVGEGT. V lost 7 bases, J lost 0 bases, and 19 bases lay in between. DNA for the CDR3: TGTGCCAGCACCCCGCTAGTGGGAAGGGGCTCCTACGAGCAGTACTTC. Translation: CASTPLVGRGSYEQYF.

In its sample, this clone was seen once. The rearrangement uses TRBV5-1 and TRBJ2-3, with 12 bases fitting TRBD1. Germline-derived CDR1 and CDR2 are SGHRS and YFSETQ. V was pared by 7 bases and J by 1 base, with 1 base of the junction left unmatched. The CDR3 has 14 residues. The CDR3 DNA follows: TGCGCCAGCGGGACAGGGGGCCGCACAGATACGCAGTATTTT. It specifies CASGTGGRTDTQYF.

This sequence joins TRBV9 and TRBJ2-1, with TRBD2 as a possible D gene (5 bases). This CDR3 has 16 amino acids. V lost 2 bases, J lost 0 bases, and 12 bases lay in between. Germline V lookup: CDR1 SGDLS, CDR2 YYNGEE. In DNA form, the CDR3 reads TGTGCCAGCAGCGTCGGCCGGGGAAGCTCCTACAATGAGCAGTTCTTC. This sequence encodes CASSVGRGSSYNEQFF.

The genes are TRBV13 and TRBJ2-5, with TRBD1 as a possible D gene (6 bases). V was clipped by 3 bases and J by 5 bases, with 16 bases between them. CDR1 is PRHDT, CDR2 FYEKMQ, per germline (reference sequence). The CDR3 has 15 residues. The CDR3 bases are TGTGCCAGCAGCTTGGGGGCAGGGGCCGGGGAGACCCAGTACTTC. This encodes CASSLGAGAGETQYF.

This clone was counted ten times or more. The chain combines TRBV29-1 with TRBJ2-5, with TRBD1 identical over 8 bases. Germline-derived CDR1 and CDR2 are SQVTM and ANQGSEA. The trim removed 6 bases at V and 1 base at J, leaving 7 bases unmatched. This CDR3 comprises 14 residues. The CDR3 DNA is TGCAGCGTAGTCGGACAGGGCCGCCAAGAGACCCAGTACTTC. Translated, it gives CSVVGQGRQETQYF.

This rearrangement joins TRBV7-9 to TRBJ1-2; D uncertain. The CDR3 has 13 residues. In germline, CDR1 is SEHNR, CDR2 FQNEAQ (reference sequence). The V and J ends lost 3 bases and 2 bases respectively, with 7 bases between them. DNA for the CDR3: TGTGCCAGCAGCTTTCCGGGAAACTATGGCTACACCTTC. The encoded protein is CASSFPGNYGYTF.

This chain joins TRBV27 and TRBJ2-3, with 9 bases lining up with TRBD2. With 4 bases clipped from V and 1 base from J, the junction kept 12 bases outside the gene matches. The CDR3 sequence is 18 residues long. Germline assignment: CDR1 MNHEY and CDR2 SMNVEV (reference sequence). In nucleotides, the CDR3 is TGTGCCAGCAGTTATGGGATGCGAGCGGGAGGTCGCACAGATACGCAGTATTTT. It yields the protein CASSYGMRAGGRTDTQYF.

V gene TRBV7-6 combines with J gene TRBJ2-2; 7 positions agree with TRBD2. This CDR3 contains 15 residues. Germline V gives CDR1 SGHVS, CDR2 FNYEAQ. J gave up 2 bases and V 4 bases, and 4 bases lay outside the gene matches. The CDR3 protein is CASSYSGRNTGELFF. As DNA, the CDR3 is TGTGCCAGCAGCTATAGCGGGCGCAACACCGGGGAGCTGTTTTTT.

The chain employs TRBV18 and TRBJ2-5, with TRBD1 as a possible D gene (5 bases). CDR3 length: 15 residues. Germline V lookup: CDR1 KGHSH, CDR2 LQKENI. The V and J ends lost 0 bases and 2 bases respectively, with 10 bases between them. The chain's CDR3 is CASSPPNRQQETQYF. The DNA for the CDR3 is TGTGCCAGCTCACCACCTAATCGACAGCAAGAGACCCAGTACTTC.

This sequence joins TRBV3-1 (or the pseudogene TRBV3-2) and TRBJ2-5; 8 bases are a match to TRBD2. CDR3 length: 16 residues. V was clipped by 1 base and J by 6 bases; unmatched bases: 10. Germline CDR1 is LGHDT and CDR2 is YNNKEL (reference sequence). CDR3 sequence: CASSQGGGGKGQTQYF. The CDR3 DNA sequence: TGTGCCAGCAGCCAAGGGGGCGGGGGGAAAGGGCAGACCCAGTACTTC.

The chain links TRBV6-2 or TRBV6-3 to TRBJ2-3, with TRBD2 matching 7 bases. The CDR3 has 18 residues. The J segment lost 3 bases and the V segment lost 0 bases, leaving 12 bases of the junction unmatched. Germline V lookup: CDR1 MNHEY, CDR2 SVGEGT. The CDR3 loop reads CASSYSMLKPLATDTQYF. The CDR3 DNA is TGTGCCAGCAGTTACTCGATGCTTAAACCACTAGCGACAGATACGCAGTATTTT.

This sequence joins TRBV7-9 and TRBJ2-2, with TRBD1 as a possible D gene (6 bases). Trimming pared 6 bases from V and 6 bases from J, leaving 14 bases between. Germline V CDR1 and CDR2: SEHNR, FQNEAQ (reference sequence). The CDR3 covers 14 residues. The CDR3: CASSWTDGSGELFF. The CDR3 bases are TGTGCCAGCAGTTGGACAGATGGGTCCGGGGAGCTGTTTTTT.

V is TRBV15 and J is TRBJ2-2, with TRBD2 identical over 7 bases. Looked up from germline, CDR1 is LNHNV and CDR2 is YYDKDF (reference sequence). The CDR3 is 17 amino acids. The trim removed 0 bases at V and 4 bases at J, leaving 8 bases unmatched. The CDR3 nucleotides read TGTGCCACCAGCAGAGATTTCGGCGGGAGTCGCACCGGGGAGCTGTTTTTT. As protein: CATSRDFGGSRTGELFF.

The chain links TRBV27 to TRBJ2-7; perhaps TRBD1 as D (5 bases). This CDR3 comprises 15 residues. CDR1 is MNHEY, CDR2 SMNVEV, per germline (reference sequence). V gave up 0 bases and J gave up 3 bases, with 12 bases separating them. CDR3 protein: CASSLSAGLFYEQYF. The DNA for the CDR3 is TGTGCCAGCAGTTTATCGGCAGGGCTGTTCTACGAGCAGTACTTC.

The chain is built from TRBV9 and TRBJ2-3; maybe TRBD1 (6 bases). Per germline, CDR1 SGDLS and CDR2 YYNGEE. CDR3 length equals 16 residues. The germline V and J ends were trimmed by 2 bases and 1 base, with 14 bases remaining between them. CDR3 region: CASSVLDSEGTDTQYF. The DNA for the CDR3 is TGTGCCAGCAGCGTTTTGGACAGTGAGGGCACAGATACGCAGTATTTT. Full variable domain (outside the CDR3, taken from reference TRBV9 and TRBJ2-3): DSGVTQTPKHLITATGQRVTLRCSPRSGDLSVYWYQQSLDQGLQFLIQYYNGEERAKGNILERFSAQQFPDLHSELNLSSLELGDSALYFCASSVLDSEGTDTQYFGPGTRLTVL.

V gene TRBV18 combines with J gene TRBJ2-7; D may be TRBD1 (5 bases). V lost 3 bases and J lost 2, with 11 bases in between. CDR3 size: 14 residues. Germline CDR1 KGHSH, CDR2 LQKENI. CDR3 coding DNA: TGTGCCAGCTCACCTGCGGTCAGGGCCTACGAGCAGTACTTC. Its translation: CASSPAVRAYEQYF.

The J gene is TRBJ2-3, the V gene TRBV2; D is unclear. CDR1 and CDR2 from the germline V gene are SNHLY and FYNNEI. Between the trimmed V and J ends, which lost 4 bases and 6 bases, there was a span of 8 bases. CDR3 size: 12 residues. The CDR3 is CASSGVPDTQYF. In nucleotides, the CDR3 is TGTGCCAGCAGTGGCGTTCCGGATACGCAGTATTTT.

The J gene is TRBJ2-2, the V gene TRBV13, with 9 bases fitting TRBD1. J was trimmed by 5 bases and V by 6 bases; bases with no gene match: 7. The CDR3 totals 15 residues. The germline V gene has CDR1 PRHDT and CDR2 FYEKMQ (reference sequence). CDR3 amino acids: CASSPDRGRTGELFF. For the CDR3, the DNA is TGTGCCAGCAGTCCAGACAGGGGGAGGACCGGGGAGCTGTTTTTT.